The present T cell receptor beta chain was sequenced within a study of PD-1 blockade in mismatch repair-deficient tumors. Overall study context: Patients had over ten mismatch repair-deficient cancer types and were previously treated and progressing.

Time point here: roughly eleven-day in vitro stimulation with candidate neoantigen peptide 5. An approximately nine-day in vitro culture was run per each of roughly seven reactive peptides. Clone fold changes were calculated against an identical culture without peptide. With respect to this clone: Its antigen is unknown.

Study-wide findings and caveats: Tumor-resident clones, often undetectable pretreatment in blood, expanded then contracted after pembrolizumab.

TCRdb's copy holds only in-frame clones and misses some; the assay was immunoSEQ multiplex PCR. This sample has roughly 15,000 clones, with approximately 80% found just once. The CDR3 sequence is 15 residues long. The V gene end was trimmed by 5 bases and the J gene end by 1 base; junction bases not matched to a gene: 5. Looked up from germline, CDR1 is MNHEY and CDR2 is SVGAGI. The J gene is TRBJ2-4, the V gene TRBV6-5; 7 positions match TRBD1. This TCR derives from an adult with mismatch repair-deficient cancer. Sequenced material: cells cultured in vitro, taken from a patient treated with pembrolizumab. CDR3 nucleotide sequence: TGTGCCAGCAGTACATTACAGGGGGCCAAAAACATTCAGTACTTC. This translates into CASSTLQGAKNIQYF.